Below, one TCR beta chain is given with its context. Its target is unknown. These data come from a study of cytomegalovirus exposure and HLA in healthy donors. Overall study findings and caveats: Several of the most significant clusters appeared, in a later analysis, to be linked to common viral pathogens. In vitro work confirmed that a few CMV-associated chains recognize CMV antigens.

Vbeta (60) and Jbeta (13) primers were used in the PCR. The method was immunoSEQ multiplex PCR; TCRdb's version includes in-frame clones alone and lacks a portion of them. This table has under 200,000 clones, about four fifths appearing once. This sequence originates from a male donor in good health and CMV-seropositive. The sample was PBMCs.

CDR3 sequence (DNA): TGTGCCAGCAGCACCGGGACAGGTCTTGAAAAACTGTTTTTT. Translating gives CASSTGTGLEKLFF. The rearrangement joins TRBV7-9 to TRBJ1-4, with 8 bases matching TRBD1. This CDR3 has 14 amino acids. Germline V CDR1 and CDR2: SEHNR, FQNEAQ (reference sequence). Trimming at V came to 5 bases and at J to 7 bases, leaving 6 bases not matched to a gene.